This TCR beta chain is from a study of T cells in Graves' hyperthyroidism and ophthalmopathy. Worth noting for this clonotype: It may be a read error: a sequence one base away is much more abundant.

Germline loops: CDR1 MDHEN, CDR2 SYDVKM. The V gene lost 7 bases and the J gene lost 5 bases, with 12 bases spanning the gap. The CDR3 runs 13 residues. TCR beta CDR3 region amplification was performed from RNA transcripts. First-round RT-PCR targeting the TCR CDR3 was performed with the HTBI primer set. TCRdb reprocessed the multiplex PCR reads via MiXCR and lists one record per CDR3 protein. The sample yields fewer than 850,000 distinct CDR3 sequences, approximately 15% seen once. This sequence joins TRBV28 and TRBJ1-5; D is ambiguous. The sample taken for sequencing was blood. This receptor was obtained from a man over 45 with Graves' hyperthyroidism. CDR3 sequence reads: CASTGVRDQPQHF. The CDR3 DNA sequence: TGTGCCAGCACCGGGGTGCGCGATCAGCCCCAGCATTTT.